The clone carrying this TCR beta chain was observed a handful of times. Its cognate antigen is unknown. It was with a sample-barcoded 5' primer and a J-beta primer mix that a second PCR of about 6 to 12 cycles was run. TCRdb reprocessed the 5' RACE reads with MiXCR, giving one entry per CDR3 protein. The sample yields 700,000 or so distinct CDR3 sequences, around 43% seen once. This sample was taken from a study of blood T cells in healthy people across ages. The ends lost 1 base at V and 0 bases at J; junction bases unmatched: 15. Germline CDR1 reads LNHNV; CDR2 reads YYDKDF (reference sequence). The CDR3 contains 20 residues. Study-wide points: Diversity was higher, and naive CD4+ cells more numerous, in long-lived donors than in aged donors.

Material: blood. The genes are TRBV15 and TRBJ2-3; TRBD1 matches at 8 bases. The sequence came from a man aged 80 or over in good health. The chain's CDR3 is CATSRAPGQARGTSTDTQYF. CDR3 coding DNA: TGTGCCACCAGCAGAGCGCCGGGACAGGCAAGGGGTACTAGCACAGATACGCAGTATTTT.